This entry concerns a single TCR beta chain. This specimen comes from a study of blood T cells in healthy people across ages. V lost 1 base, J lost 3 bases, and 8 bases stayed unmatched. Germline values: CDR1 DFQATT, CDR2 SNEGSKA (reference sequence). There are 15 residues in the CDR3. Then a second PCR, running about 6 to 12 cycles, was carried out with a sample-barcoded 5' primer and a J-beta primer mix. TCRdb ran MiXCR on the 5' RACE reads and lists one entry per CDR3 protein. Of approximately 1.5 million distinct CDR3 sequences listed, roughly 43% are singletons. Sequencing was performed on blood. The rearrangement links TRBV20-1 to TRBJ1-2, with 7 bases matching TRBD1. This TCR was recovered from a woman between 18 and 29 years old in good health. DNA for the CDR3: TGCAGTGCTAGAGTCATAGGGGGCGGACACTATGGCTACACCTTC. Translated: CSARVIGGGHYGYTF.